The 10 T cell receptor beta chains below were found in one sample sequenced in a study of blood T cell repertoires in COVID-19. TCRdb keeps only in-frame clones here, not all; method: immunoSEQ multiplex PCR. Seen here are 120,000 or so clones, approximately 80% observed once, and the top ten hold approximately 2%. The specimen was peripheral blood. These receptors originate from a man between 65 and 80 years old with acute or convalescent COVID-19.

The chain couples TRBV20-1 to TRBJ1-3; D not certain. This CDR3 has 15 residues. The V end lost 3 bases, the J end lost 8 bases, and 20 bases lay between the germline ends. CDR1 and CDR2 from the germline V gene are DFQATT and SNEGSKA (reference sequence). For the CDR3, the DNA is TGCAGTGCTAGTCCCAGAAGGATGGGAGTTGACACCATATATTTT. Translating it yields CSASPRRMGVDTIYF.

In its sample, this clone was seen once. V gene TRBV28 combines with J gene TRBJ1-6; D is perhaps TRBD1 (6 bases). V was pared by 2 bases and J by 10 bases, with 15 bases between. CDR1 and CDR2 from the germline V gene are MDHEN and SYDVKM. This CDR3 comprises 15 residues. CDR3 DNA sequence: TGTGCCAGCAGTTTAAGCGGGGGGCAAGTATCACCCCTCCACTTT. Translation gives CASSLSGGQVSPLHF.

J is TRBJ2-1 and V is TRBV11-2; 7 nucleotides match TRBD2. This CDR3 spans 14 amino acids. The trim removed 3 bases at V and 9 bases at J, leaving 8 bases unmatched. The germline CDR1 and CDR2 sequences are SGHAT and FQNNGV. CDR3 region: CASSFTTSRVEQFF. In DNA form, the CDR3 reads TGTGCCAGCAGCTTCACGACTAGCCGGGTTGAGCAGTTCTTC.

The chain uses TRBV5-4 and TRBJ2-1, with 8 bases lining up with TRBD2. CDR3 length: 16 residues. The germline V gene has CDR1 SGHNT and CDR2 YYREEE (reference sequence). J lost 1 base, V lost 4 bases, and 7 bases had no gene match. The CDR3 DNA sequence: TGTGCCAGCAGCCCGGGGGCGGGGGGATCCTACAATGAGCAGTTCTTC. Its translation: CASSPGAGGSYNEQFF.

This rearrangement joins TRBV2 to TRBJ1-1, with TRBD1 matching over 7 bases. Unmatched junction bases numbered 3, after V lost 2 bases and J lost 3 bases. Germline values: CDR1 SNHLY, CDR2 FYNNEI. The CDR3 spans 14 residues. This CDR3 is CASSERGPYTEAFF. CDR3 DNA sequence: TGTGCCAGCAGTGAAAGGGGGCCTTACACTGAAGCTTTCTTT. Complete variable domain (other parts from reference TRBV2 and TRBJ1-1): EPEVTQTPSHQVTQMGQEVILRCVPISNHLYFYWYRQILGQKVEFLVSFYNNEISEKSEIFDDQFSVERPDGSNFTLKIRSTKLEDSAMYFCASSERGPYTEAFFGQGTRLTVV.

The chain carries TRBV5-1 and TRBJ2-3; 10 nucleotides align to TRBD2. CDR1 is SGHRS, CDR2 YFSETQ, per germline. This CDR3 region has 16 residues. Losses at the gene ends were 0 bases for V and 6 bases for J; bases not matched to a gene: 7. The CDR3: CASSLALAGAGDTQYF. The CDR3 nucleotides read TGCGCCAGCAGCTTGGCTCTAGCGGGGGCCGGGGATACGCAGTATTTT.

In this sample, this clone turned up a few times. This chain links TRBV7-9 with TRBJ2-7; D gene uncertain. Germline CDR1 is SEHNR and CDR2 is FQNEAQ (reference sequence). The CDR3 covers 13 residues. V lost 0 bases and J 4 bases, leaving 7 bases between the germline ends. CDR3 sequence: CASSLAWRYEQYF. CDR3 coding DNA: TGTGCCAGCAGCTTAGCGTGGAGATACGAGCAGTACTTC.

Only one count was recorded for this clone. V usage is TRBV24-1 and J usage is TRBJ2-2; 7 bases agree with TRBD1. Germline V gives CDR1 KGHDR, CDR2 SFDVKD. With 1 base clipped from V and 2 bases from J, the junction kept 3 bases outside the gene matches. The CDR3 covers 16 residues. CDR3 bases: TGTGCCACCAGTGATTTCGGGACAGATAACACCGGGGAGCTGTTTTTT. Its protein product is CATSDFGTDNTGELFF.

This chain joins TRBV6-5 and TRBJ2-7; TRBD1 agrees at 9 bases. The junction had 7 bases not matched to a gene; V was cut back by 6 bases and J by 4 bases. There are 14 residues in the CDR3. Germline CDR1 reads MNHEY; CDR2 reads SVGAGI. The CDR3 spells CASRRGQGYYEQYF. DNA for the CDR3: TGTGCCAGCAGGCGTGGACAGGGGTATTACGAGCAGTACTTC.

As regards this clone: One end of the junction fails to match germline, which may point to a read error. The chain joins TRBV5-1 to TRBJ2-7; TRBD2 aligns across 10 bases. CDR1 is SGHRS and CDR2 is YFSETQ in the germline V gene. The CDR3 contains 16 residues. The DNA for the CDR3 is TGCCCCAGCAGCTTGGTCTCAGCGGGGGGGGCCTACGAGCAGTACTTC. Translating gives CPSSLVSAGGAYEQYF.